This entry describes one TCR beta chain. These data are taken from a study of CD8 T cells in Susac syndrome. Overall study: Patients with Susac syndrome, at blood draw, were therapy-naive, on corticosteroids, or on intravenous immunoglobulin alone.

There are 15 residues in the CDR3. Germline CDR1 and CDR2: DFQATT and SNEGSKA (reference sequence). V lost 5 bases, J lost 5 bases, and 21 bases lay in between. With random hexamers, roughly 0.45 to 1 ug RNA was reverse transcribed. Across 54 Vbeta and 13 Jbeta, immunoSEQ multiplex PCR amplified TCR beta CDR3. TCRdb independently ran MiXCR on the immunoSEQ multiplex PCR reads; one entry per CDR3 protein. The table lists about 210,000 distinct CDR3 sequences, about 94% of them singletons. This chain links TRBV20-1 with TRBJ2-5, with D unclear. Sequenced sample: CD4+ T cells from PBMCs. This clonotype originated in a human donor with Susac syndrome. CDR3 protein: CSAGFPHSLGETQYF. The CDR3 nucleotides are TGCAGTGCTGGGTTCCCACACTCCCTGGGGGAGACCCAGTACTTC.